The rows below give T cell receptor beta chains drawn from one sample of a study of identifying expanded T cells in peripheral blood. TCRdb's copy holds only in-frame clones and misses some; the assay was immunoSEQ multiplex PCR. The repertoire holds 80,000 to 90,000 clones, with 70% to 90% as singletons. Material for sequencing was blood. Receptor source: a person aged 18-69 years in good health. CDR3s include the opening cysteine and the closing phenylalanine or tryptophan. Each record gives: CDR3 DNA, CDR3 protein, V gene, J gene, D gene, clone size. D genes are given only for firm matches. The listing skips clone size in some rows; elsewhere it reads once, few, many or a size class.

CDR3 DNA: TGTGCCAGCAGAAATAGCAGGGACAGGGATGGCTACACCTTC; CDR3 protein: CASRNSRDRDGYTF; V gene: TRBV25-1; J gene: TRBJ1-2; D gene: TRBD1; clone size: -
CDR3 DNA: TGTGCCAGCAGCTTCCCCGGGACTACGCAGTATTTT; CDR3 protein: CASSFPGTTQYF; V gene: TRBV7-2; J gene: TRBJ2-3; D gene: -; clone size: -
CDR3 DNA: TGTGCCAGCAGTTACGGGGGGACTGAAGCTTTCTTT; CDR3 protein: CASSYGGTEAFF; V gene: TRBV6-6; J gene: TRBJ1-1; D gene: -; clone size: -
CDR3 DNA: TGCGCCAGCAGCCCGGGACTGCTCAATGAGCAGTTCTTC; CDR3 protein: CASSPGLLNEQFF; V gene: TRBV5-1; J gene: TRBJ2-1; D gene: -; clone size: -
CDR3 DNA: TGTGCCAGCAGCTTAAGGATGGGACAGACGTCTACTGAAGCTTTCTTT; CDR3 protein: CASSLRMGQTSTEAFF; V gene: TRBV7-2; J gene: TRBJ1-1; D gene: TRBD1; clone size: -
CDR3 DNA: TGTGCCAGCAGCCGGGCGGGGGGATGGAGTGCTTTCTTT; CDR3 protein: CASSRAGGWSAFF; V gene: TRBV7-9; J gene: TRBJ1-1; D gene: -; clone size: -
CDR3 DNA: TGTGCCTGGAGTTGGGGGGCCCCCCGGGGCTACACCTTC; CDR3 protein: CAWSWGAPRGYTF; V gene: TRBV30; J gene: TRBJ1-2; D gene: -; clone size: -
CDR3 DNA: TGTGCCAGCACAAGCCTAGGAGGGGCCAACAATGAGCAGTTCTTC; CDR3 protein: CASTSLGGANNEQFF; V gene: TRBV6-5; J gene: TRBJ2-1; D gene: -; clone size: -
CDR3 DNA: TGTGCCAGCAGACACGACAGGGAGGTCGATGAGCAGTTCTTC; CDR3 protein: CASRHDREVDEQFF; V gene: TRBV6-5; J gene: TRBJ2-1; D gene: -; clone size: -
CDR3 DNA: TGTGCCAGCAGCTTGGACGGCGGCAGGGGGAACACTGAAGCTTTCTTT; CDR3 protein: CASSLDGGRGNTEAFF; V gene: TRBV5-6; J gene: TRBJ1-1; D gene: -; clone size: -
CDR3 DNA: TGTGCCAGCAGCTTATATGCCGGGACCGGGGGATTGGTCGGTCAGCCCCAGCATTTT; CDR3 protein: CASSLYAGTGGLVGQPQHF; V gene: TRBV7-2; J gene: TRBJ1-5; D gene: -; clone size: -
CDR3 DNA: TGTGCTAGTGCCGGGGGCACAGATACGCAGTATTTT; CDR3 protein: CASAGGTDTQYF; V gene: TRBV12-5; J gene: TRBJ2-3; D gene: -; clone size: -
CDR3 DNA: TGTGCCAGCAGCTGGGTCAAGTCTGGGGCGAACACTGAAGCTTTCTTT; CDR3 protein: CASSWVKSGANTEAFF; V gene: TRBV5-5; J gene: TRBJ1-1; D gene: -; clone size: few
CDR3 DNA: TGTGCCAGCTCACCGACAGGGTCCTACGAGCAGTACTTC; CDR3 protein: CASSPTGSYEQYF; V gene: TRBV18; J gene: TRBJ2-7; D gene: TRBD1; clone size: -
CDR3 DNA: TGTGCCAGTAGTATACCCCCGACGGGAAGTGGCTACACCTTC; CDR3 protein: CASSIPPTGSGYTF; V gene: TRBV19; J gene: TRBJ1-2; D gene: -; clone size: once
CDR3 DNA: TGTGCCTTATCGGGACGGATCCCCTACAATGAGCAGTTCTTC; CDR3 protein: CALSGRIPYNEQFF; V gene: TRBV30; J gene: TRBJ2-1; D gene: -; clone size: few
CDR3 DNA: TGTGCCATCAGTGACGGAGACCAAGAGACCCAGTACTTC; CDR3 protein: CAISDGDQETQYF; V gene: TRBV10-3; J gene: TRBJ2-5; D gene: -; clone size: -
CDR3 DNA: TGTGCCAGCAGCCGCGACAGGAGAGAGACCCAGTACTTC; CDR3 protein: CASSRDRRETQYF; V gene: TRBV5-8; J gene: TRBJ2-5; D gene: -; clone size: once
CDR3 DNA: TGTGCCAGCAGCGTAAGGGCTGTGAACACCGGGGAGCTGTTTTTT; CDR3 protein: CASSVRAVNTGELFF; V gene: TRBV7-2; J gene: TRBJ2-2; D gene: -; clone size: -
CDR3 DNA: TGTGCCAGCAGTTCCCTCCCTTTGGAAGCGTATGGCTACACCTTC; CDR3 protein: CASSSLPLEAYGYTF; V gene: TRBV27; J gene: TRBJ1-2; D gene: -; clone size: -
CDR3 DNA: TGTGCCAGCAGCCCACTTATGAACACTGAAGCTTTCTTT; CDR3 protein: CASSPLMNTEAFF; V gene: TRBV14; J gene: TRBJ1-1; D gene: -; clone size: once
CDR3 DNA: TGTGCCAGTAATCCCCCGGGGGGAGCCTATGGCTACACCTTC; CDR3 protein: CASNPPGGAYGYTF; V gene: TRBV19; J gene: TRBJ1-2; D gene: -; clone size: -
CDR3 DNA: TGCAGCGCGAGGGAGGCCAATCAGCCCCAGCATTTT; CDR3 protein: CSAREANQPQHF; V gene: TRBV29-1; J gene: TRBJ1-5; D gene: -; clone size: -
CDR3 DNA: TGTGCCAGCTCACCGGGACAGCAAAATGAAAAACTGTTTTTT; CDR3 protein: CASSPGQQNEKLFF; V gene: TRBV18; J gene: TRBJ1-4; D gene: TRBD1; clone size: -
CDR3 DNA: TGTGCCAGCTCACCACGGACACAATTCTCAAGGGAGCTGTTTTTT; CDR3 protein: CASSPRTQFSRELFF; V gene: TRBV18; J gene: TRBJ2-2; D gene: -; clone size: -
CDR3 DNA: TGTGCCAGCAGCTTATTCCCCCGATTAGGAGCTAAAAACATTCAGTACTTC; CDR3 protein: CASSLFPRLGAKNIQYF; V gene: TRBV7-2; J gene: TRBJ2-4; D gene: -; clone size: few
CDR3 DNA: TGTGCCAGCAGTGAATGGTGGACAGACACCGGGGAGCTGTTTTTT; CDR3 protein: CASSEWWTDTGELFF; V gene: TRBV6-1; J gene: TRBJ2-2; D gene: -; clone size: -
CDR3 DNA: TGTGCCAGCAGCTTTCACGGGGCTGGAGGTGGGAAGCTGTTTTTT; CDR3 protein: CASSFHGAGGGKLFF; V gene: TRBV11-2; J gene: TRBJ2-2; D gene: -; clone size: -
CDR3 DNA: TGCGCCAGCAGCTCCGGACAGGGGGTGGTCGGTGGCTACACCTTC; CDR3 protein: CASSSGQGVVGGYTF; V gene: TRBV5-1; J gene: TRBJ1-2; D gene: TRBD1; clone size: -
CDR3 DNA: TGTGCCAGTAGTATAGTCCGGGGGTCCTACGAGCAGTACTTC; CDR3 protein: CASSIVRGSYEQYF; V gene: TRBV19; J gene: TRBJ2-7; D gene: -; clone size: -
CDR3 DNA: TGTGCCAGCAGTTATGGGACAGGGATACGGCCCCAGCATTTT; CDR3 protein: CASSYGTGIRPQHF; V gene: TRBV6-5; J gene: TRBJ1-5; D gene: TRBD1; clone size: -
CDR3 DNA: TGCGCCAGCAGCCAACGACAGGGATTCGCCAATGAGCAGTTCTTC; CDR3 protein: CASSQRQGFANEQFF; V gene: TRBV10-1; J gene: TRBJ2-1; D gene: TRBD1; clone size: -
CDR3 DNA: TGTGCCAGCAGTACGGGGGGCGGGGAGCTGTTTTTT; CDR3 protein: CASSTGGGELFF; V gene: TRBV27; J gene: TRBJ2-2; D gene: TRBD2; clone size: -
CDR3 DNA: TGTGCCAGCAGCTTAGGGCGGGCAGGTGGGGAGTATGGCTACACCTTC; CDR3 protein: CASSLGRAGGEYGYTF; V gene: TRBV13; J gene: TRBJ1-2; D gene: -; clone size: -
CDR3 DNA: TGCAGTACACAAGTCGCCTACGAGCAGTACTTC; CDR3 protein: CSTQVAYEQYF; V gene: TRBV20-1; J gene: TRBJ2-7; D gene: -; clone size: -
CDR3 DNA: TGTGCCAGCTCACCGTCCAGCTCCTACGAGCAGTACTTC; CDR3 protein: CASSPSSSYEQYF; V gene: TRBV18; J gene: TRBJ2-7; D gene: -; clone size: once
CDR3 DNA: TGTGCTAGTGGTTTGGCTCCAAACAGGAAAGGGAACACTGAAGCTTTCTTT; CDR3 protein: CASGLAPNRKGNTEAFF; V gene: TRBV12-5; J gene: TRBJ1-1; D gene: -; clone size: -
CDR3 DNA: TGTGCCAGCAGCCCGTGGGACGGACAAGAGACCCAGTACTTC; CDR3 protein: CASSPWDGQETQYF; V gene: TRBV9; J gene: TRBJ2-5; D gene: -; clone size: -
CDR3 DNA: TGCGCCAGCATCCAAGGAGGGCTGACTTTACCATTTCTCTACGAGCAGTACTTC; CDR3 protein: CASIQGGLTLPFLYEQYF; V gene: TRBV10-2; J gene: TRBJ2-7; D gene: -; clone size: -
CDR3 DNA: TGTGCCAGCAGTTACAGGGAAACTGAAAAACTGTTTTTT; CDR3 protein: CASSYRETEKLFF; V gene: TRBV6-5; J gene: TRBJ1-4; D gene: -; clone size: -
CDR3 DNA: TGTGCCAGTAGTAAGGACCGGGGCCCGTACGGGGAGCAGTACTTC; CDR3 protein: CASSKDRGPYGEQYF; V gene: TRBV19; J gene: TRBJ2-7; D gene: -; clone size: -
CDR3 DNA: TGTGCCAGCAGTTGGAGGGGACTAGGGGATGGTGAGCAGTTCTTC; CDR3 protein: CASSWRGLGDGEQFF; V gene: TRBV13; J gene: TRBJ2-1; D gene: TRBD2; clone size: once
CDR3 DNA: TGTGCCAGCAGGGGACAGCCCCACACTGAAGCTTTCTTT; CDR3 protein: CASRGQPHTEAFF; V gene: TRBV2; J gene: TRBJ1-1; D gene: TRBD1; clone size: -
CDR3 DNA: TGTGCCAGCAGTCCCGGGACAGTCGTTTCTAATCAGCCCCAGCATTTT; CDR3 protein: CASSPGTVVSNQPQHF; V gene: TRBV27; J gene: TRBJ1-5; D gene: TRBD1; clone size: -
CDR3 DNA: TGTGCCAGCAGTGACAAGGGTTCCTACAATGAGCAGTTCTTC; CDR3 protein: CASSDKGSYNEQFF; V gene: TRBV6-6; J gene: TRBJ2-1; D gene: -; clone size: -
CDR3 DNA: TGTGCCAGCAGTTCACGGGGGTCTCGCTATAGCGGGGATAGCAATCAGCCCCAGCATTTT; CDR3 protein: CASSSRGSRYSGDSNQPQHF; V gene: TRBV27; J gene: TRBJ1-5; D gene: -; clone size: -